This T cell receptor beta chain comes out of a study of molecular identifiers for immune sequencing clone quantification. Deletions cut 0 bases from V and 2 bases from J, with 8 bases between. CDR1 is SEHNR and CDR2 is FQNEAQ in the germline V gene (reference sequence). The CDR3 runs to 14 residues. This clonotype has ten or more counts. It was with previously described methods and listed TCR primers that bulk TCR libraries were made. TCRdb redid the calling of the PCR reads with MiXCR, one entry per CDR3 protein. This table has about 100,000 distinct CDR3 sequences, 36% appearing once. This receptor was taken from a human donor in good health. Some libraries in this study had Jurkat cell RNA spiked in. The J gene is TRBJ2-7, the V gene TRBV7-9; no clear D gene. The sample consisted of naive CD8+ T cells from blood, with Jurkat cell RNA spiked in. Subset specified: FACS-sorted CD8+CD4-CCR7+CD45RA+ naive T cells. The CDR3 DNA reads as TGTGCCAGCAGCTTAGCCTTGAAAGCCTACGAGCAGTACTTC. It translates to CASSLALKAYEQYF.